The 8 T cell receptor beta chains below all came from one sample that was sequenced in a study of cytomegalovirus exposure and HLA in healthy donors. PCR was performed using 60 Vbeta and 13 Jbeta primers. Measured with immunoSEQ multiplex PCR; TCRdb has only the in-frame clones, and not every one. The sample has some 170,000 clones; around 76% are singletons. What was sequenced was PBMCs. These receptors originate from a girl under 18 in good health and CMV-seropositive.

The chain recombines TRBV18 with TRBJ2-1; TRBD1 matches 8 bases. The CDR3 has 13 residues. The germline V gene has CDR1 KGHSH and CDR2 LQKENI. Germline trimming cut 3 bases from V and 5 bases from J; bases unmatched to any gene: 0. CDR3 nucleotides: TGTGCCAGCTCACCGGGACAGGACAATGAGCAGTTCTTC. Translated: CASSPGQDNEQFF.

The gene calls are TRBV27 and TRBJ2-1; D is ambiguous. The length of the CDR3 is 11 residues. Germline CDR1 and CDR2: MNHEY and SMNVEV (reference sequence). Trimming removed 3 bases from V and 7 bases from J, with 4 bases in between. CDR3 loop: CASSFRNEQFF. The CDR3 DNA is TGTGCCAGCAGTTTCCGGAATGAGCAGTTCTTC.

The chain combines TRBV27 with TRBJ2-5; 9 bases match TRBD1. The CDR3 loop spans 14 amino acids. The germline V gene encodes CDR1 MNHEY and CDR2 SMNVEV (reference sequence). V was clipped by 4 bases and J by 4 bases; unmatched bases: 4. CDR3 protein: CASSSTGGIETQYF. CDR3 DNA sequence: TGTGCCAGCAGTTCGACAGGGGGGATAGAGACCCAGTACTTC.

In its sample, this clone was seen once. The chain joins TRBV5-1 to TRBJ1-1; no reliable D call. Germline CDR1 SGHRS, CDR2 YFSETQ. Trimming left V 0 bases short and J 1 base short, with 10 bases between. The CDR3 is 15 residues long. The DNA for the CDR3 is TGCGCCAGCAGCTTGGATGGGCCAGGGAACACTGAAGCTTTCTTT. Its translation: CASSLDGPGNTEAFF.

As regards this clone: Germline is not matched at one junction end, which may reflect a read error. The J gene is TRBJ2-1, the V gene TRBV7-7; 10 bases map to TRBD2. The CDR3 has 15 residues. Germline V gives CDR1 SSHAT, CDR2 FNYEAQ (reference sequence). CDR3 in DNA: TGTGCTAGCAGCCACAGCGGGGGGGCGGGTAATGAGCAGTTCTTC. Translated, it gives CASSHSGGAGNEQFF. The variable domain in full, with the rest retrieved from reference TRBV7-7 and TRBJ2-1, is GAGVSQSPRYKVTKRGQDVTLRCDPISSHATLYWYQQALGQGPEFLTYFNYEAQPDKSGLPSDRFSAERPEGSISTLTIQRTEQRDSAMYRCASSHSGGAGNEQFFGPGTRLTVL.

This chain links TRBV10-1 with TRBJ2-7; no firm D call. Trimming removed 10 bases at V and 4 bases at J, with 5 bases between. CDR1 and CDR2 (germline): WNHNN, SYGVQD (reference sequence). CDR3 size: 9 residues. CDR3 DNA: TGCGCCATGACTTACGAGCAGTACTTC. Amino acid sequence: CAMTYEQYF.

In nucleotides, the CDR3 is TGCGCCAGCAGCCGAGGGATTTTGGGACAGAACTATGGCTACACCTTC. Its translation is CASSRGILGQNYGYTF. V usage is TRBV4-1 and J usage is TRBJ1-2, with 7 nucleotides matching TRBD1. The germline CDR1 and CDR2 sequences are MGHRA and YSYEKL. The V gene end was trimmed by 4 bases and the J gene end by 2 bases; junction bases not matched to a gene: 10. The CDR3 spans 16 residues.

This clone was counted between two and nine times. The rearrangement uses TRBV28 and TRBJ2-1, with 8 bases matching TRBD2. The CDR3 totals 16 residues. V was clipped by 3 bases and J by 4 bases; unmatched bases: 8. Germline values: CDR1 MDHEN, CDR2 SYDVKM. The chain's CDR3 is CASSLTGLEGYNEQFF. CDR3 DNA: TGTGCCAGCAGTTTGACGGGACTAGAGGGTTACAATGAGCAGTTCTTC.